The source of this T cell receptor beta chain is a study of blood T cells in healthy people across ages. A second PCR of roughly 7 to 11 cycles used a sample-barcoded 5' primer and a J-beta primer mix. Every cDNA molecule bore a tag from a template-switch adaptor containing 12 random nucleotides. TCRdb reanalysed the 5' RACE reads using MiXCR and keeps one entry per CDR3 protein. Among approximately 820,000 distinct CDR3 sequences listed, around two fifths were seen once. Germline CDR1 and CDR2: MNHNY and SVGAGI (reference sequence). With 4 bases removed from V and 12 bases from J, the gap between germline ends came to 16 bases. The CDR3 sequence is 14 residues long. A word on this clonotype: What it recognizes is unknown.

Broader study findings: Across the age range, TCR beta diversity per million T cells fell in a roughly linear way. PBMCs that were unsorted prevented a conclusive naive versus antigen-experienced comparison. The long-lived group displayed more naive CD4+ cells, plus higher diversity, than the aged donors did.

This TCR came from a man in his 60s in good health. Sequences were obtained from blood. This sequence joins TRBV6-6 and TRBJ2-6; D may match TRBD1 or TRBD2 (5 bases each). CDR3 region: CASSCVGKGSVLTF. In DNA form, the CDR3 reads TGTGCCAGCAGTTGCGTGGGGAAGGGGAGCGTCCTGACTTTC.